A single sample is the source of the 6 T cell receptor beta chains below, sequenced in a study of CD8+CD57+ T cells in acquired aplastic anemia. Profiling that covered TCR beta VDJ and CDR3 relied on genomic DNA as its template. One entry per CDR3 protein, called by TCRdb with MiXCR from the reads. The sample consists of about 150,000 distinct CDR3 sequences, 40% to 45% of them appearing once. The sample consisted of sorted CD4+, CD8+, or CD8+CD57+ T cells (not recorded which) from PBMCs. All receptors derive from a human donor in good health, serving as a control.

As concerns this clonotype: A much larger clone sits a single nucleotide away, making a read error possible. Because the CDR3 is missing its conserved closing phenylalanine or tryptophan, this is likely a read error. The chain carries TRBV12-3 or TRBV12-4 and TRBJ1-1; 7 nucleotides line up with TRBD1. The length of the CDR3 is 13 residues. Trimming removed 10 bases from V and 0 bases from J; junction bases left unmatched: 5. The CDR3 DNA is TGTGCCATTGGGACAGCCATGAACACTGAAGCTTTCTCT. Translation: CAIGTAMNTEAFS.

Worth noting for this clonotype: A much more abundant neighbour one base away suggests this may be a read error. This chain joins TRBV11-2 and TRBJ1-5; 7 bases are shared with TRBD1. The germline gives CDR1 SGHAT, CDR2 FQNNGV. CDR3 size: 16 residues. For the CDR3, the DNA is TGTACCAGCAGCCCCAACACAGGGGCGAAGAATCAGCCCCAGCATTTT. It encodes CTSSPNTGAKNQPQHF. The full variable domain, with the rest looked up from reference TRBV11-2 and TRBJ1-5, is EAGVAQSPRYKIIEKRQSVAFWCNPISGHATLYWYQQILGQGPKLLIQFQNNGVVDDSQLPKDRFSAERLKGVDSTLKIQPAKLEDSAVYLCTSSPNTGAKNQPQHFGDGTRLSIL.

The chain carries TRBV18 and TRBJ1-4, with TRBD1 matching 8 bases. This CDR3 is 16 amino acids long. With 4 bases clipped from V and 8 bases from J, the junction kept 12 bases outside the gene matches. CDR1 and CDR2 (germline): KGHSH, LQKENI. This CDR3 is CASSRGTGGFGEKLFF. The CDR3 bases are TGTGCCAGCTCACGGGGGACAGGAGGTTTCGGAGAAAAACTGTTTTTT.

This clonotype has a count of ten or more. This rearrangement joins TRBV20-1 to TRBJ2-3, with TRBD2 identical over 9 bases. This CDR3 has 15 amino acids. V was clipped by 1 base and J by 3 bases; unmatched bases: 5. CDR1 is DFQATT and CDR2 is SNEGSKA in the germline V gene (reference sequence). The CDR3 coding sequence is TGCAGTGCTAGAGCTCGAGCGGGGGGTACAGATACGCAGTATTTT. Residues: CSARARAGGTDTQYF.

In the case of this clonotype: Its ends do not fully match the called genes, so a read error is possible. This chain joins TRBV10-3 and TRBJ1-2, with 8 bases matching TRBD1. Looked up from germline, CDR1 is ENHRY and CDR2 is SYGVKD. This CDR3 has 13 residues. In nucleotides, the CDR3 is TGTGCCATCAGTGAGGGACAGGGAGGAAGGAACGACTTC. This encodes CAISEGQGGRNDF.

This clonotype was seen many times. The CDR3 DNA reads TGCAGTGCTAGGGAAGGGGGACTAGCGGTAAAGACCCAGTACTTC. It encodes CSAREGGLAVKTQYF. The chain joins TRBV20-1 to TRBJ2-5; 11 bases are shared with TRBD2. Germline CDR1 is DFQATT and CDR2 is SNEGSKA (reference sequence). J lost 6 bases, V lost 3 bases, and 9 bases had no gene match. This CDR3 region has 15 residues.